Listed below are T cell receptor beta chains from one sample, sequenced in a study of T cell responses to AZD1222 COVID-19 vaccine. Measured with immunoSEQ multiplex PCR; TCRdb has only the in-frame clones, and not every one. The data hold over 130,000 clones, with over 75% observed a single time. Material: peripheral blood, obtained 28 days after the second AZD1222 dose. Every receptor here comes from an adult who received the AZD1222 COVID-19 vaccine. Both conserved end residues are part of each CDR3. D genes are given only for firm matches. Clone sizes are given selectively: once, few, many, or a class where the clone is expanded.

v_gene	abundance	d_gene	j_gene	CDR3nt	CDR3aa
TRBV3-1/TRBV3-2	-	-	TRBJ1-1	TGTGCCAGCAGCCAAGTAGGGGTTGAAGCTTTCTTT	CASSQVGVEAFF
TRBV5-4	-	TRBD1	TRBJ1-6	TGTGCCAGCAGCGCGGGACAGGGAGGCTCACCCCTCCACTTT	CASSAGQGGSPLHF
TRBV21-1	-	-	TRBJ2-1	TGTGCCAGCAGCAAAGTGAGGGTTGGGACACGGAACCCCAATGAGCAGTTCTTC	CASSKVRVGTRNPNEQFF
TRBV19	few	-	TRBJ1-5	TGTGCCAGTAGTATCGTCTCAGGGGCTTCCAATCAGCCCCAGCATTTT	CASSIVSGASNQPQHF
TRBV5-1	-	-	TRBJ1-1	TGCGCCAGCAGCTTGGACAGCCTGAACACTGAAGCTTTCTTT	CASSLDSLNTEAFF
TRBV18	-	-	TRBJ1-5	TGTGCCAGCTCACCAGGGAGAAACAATCAGCCCCAGCATTTT	CASSPGRNNQPQHF
TRBV27	-	TRBD1	TRBJ1-4	TGTGCCAGCAGTTTATCAACCACAGGGGCGGTTGTGGAAAAACTGTTTTTT	CASSLSTTGAVVEKLFF
TRBV11-2	-	-	TRBJ2-7	TGTGCCAGCAGCGAGACGACGGCACCTCCTCCCACCGAGCAGTACTTC	CASSETTAPPPTEQYF
TRBV3-1/TRBV3-2	-	TRBD1	TRBJ2-7	TGTGCCAGCAGCACGGGACAGGGGTCCCCCTACGAGCAGTACTTC	CASSTGQGSPYEQYF
TRBV30	once	-	TRBJ1-2	TGTGCCTGGAGTGTAGGGCAGACCTATGGCTACACCTTC	CAWSVGQTYGYTF
TRBV6-5	-	TRBD2	TRBJ2-7	TGTGCCAGCAGTTCCCGACTAGCGCCCCATCTCAACGAGCAGTACTTC	CASSSRLAPHLNEQYF
TRBV3-1/TRBV3-2	-	-	TRBJ2-2	TGTGCCAGCAGCCAAGATGCGAAAGTCACCGGGGAGCTGTTTTTT	CASSQDAKVTGELFF
TRBV5-1	-	-	TRBJ1-3	TGCGCCAGCAGCTTAGGCATCTCTGGAAACACCATATATTTT	CASSLGISGNTIYF
TRBV5-1	-	-	TRBJ2-5	TGCGCCAGCAGCTTGGGCCCGAAAGAGACCCAGTACTTC	CASSLGPKETQYF
TRBV11-2	-	-	TRBJ2-2	TGTGCCAGCAGCTTACGATTCGTAGGGGTACGCACCGGGGAGCTGTTTTTT	CASSLRFVGVRTGELFF
TRBV7-9	-	-	TRBJ2-7	TGTGCTTCGGAGGGGTTGTCCTACGAGCAGTACTTC	CASEGLSYEQYF
TRBV6-5	-	-	TRBJ2-5	TGTGCCAGCAGTTATAACCAGGGATTAGGGCAAGAGACCCAGTACTTC	CASSYNQGLGQETQYF
TRBV5-1	-	-	TRBJ1-6	TGCGCCAGCAGCTTGCGGGGGCAAGGGGCCCCATATAATTCACCCCTCCACTTT	CASSLRGQGAPYNSPLHF
TRBV5-1	-	TRBD2	TRBJ2-1	TGCGCCAGCAGCTTGGCGGCGGGAGGGTCCTCCTACAATGAGCAGTTCTTC	CASSLAAGGSSYNEQFF
TRBV10-3	-	-	TRBJ1-1	TGTGCCATCGGGGGTTGGAACACTGAAGCTTTCTTT	CAIGGWNTEAFF
TRBV7-2	few	-	TRBJ1-1	TGTGCCAGCAGCAATACCCCCCAGGGGAAGGACACTGAAGCTTTCTTT	CASSNTPQGKDTEAFF
TRBV27	-	-	TRBJ1-2	TGTGCCAGCAGTCGCGGGGGCGAAGTCGATGGCTACACCTTC	CASSRGGEVDGYTF
TRBV5-4	-	TRBD1	TRBJ2-7	TGTGCCAGCAGCTTGGGACAGGGAGCCTACGAGCAGTACTTC	CASSLGQGAYEQYF
TRBV6-5	-	-	TRBJ2-3	TGTGCCAGCAGTTTTGTGGGGGATACGCAGTATTTT	CASSFVGDTQYF
TRBV5-1	once	-	TRBJ1-6	TGCGCCAGCAGCTTGGCAGGTCCTAAGTATAATTCACCCCTCCACTTT	CASSLAGPKYNSPLHF
TRBV6-6	-	-	TRBJ2-1	TGTGCCAGCAGTTACCGGGGCGGGGCCGAGCTGGTGGGGTTCTTC	CASSYRGGAELVGFF
TRBV19	-	-	TRBJ2-1	TGTGCCAGCAGGGGGAGGGATGAGCAGTTCTTC	CASRGRDEQFF
TRBV6-1	-	-	TRBJ1-5	TGTGCCAGCAGTGCCCCTAAAAGGGGGGGGGTTAGCAATCAGCCCCAGCATTTT	CASSAPKRGGVSNQPQHF
TRBV27	-	TRBD1	TRBJ1-4	TGTGCCAGCAGCGACAGGGGGCGCAACTCGGCAAAACTGTTTTTT	CASSDRGRNSAKLFF
TRBV5-5	-	-	TRBJ2-1	TGTGCCAGCAGCAGGAGGGGGGAAAGTCCAAATGAGCAGTTCTTC	CASSRRGESPNEQFF
TRBV19	-	-	TRBJ2-1	TGTGCCAGTAGTATAGTTGCGGCCGGTAATGAGCAGTTCTTC	CASSIVAAGNEQFF
TRBV11-2	-	-	TRBJ1-5	TGTGCCAGCAGCTTATATCCACGACAGGAACGAGAACAGCCCCAGCATTTT	CASSLYPRQEREQPQHF
TRBV10-3	-	-	TRBJ2-1	TGTGCCATCAGGGGGGTGGGCAATGAGCAGTTCTTC	CAIRGVGNEQFF
TRBV11-2	-	-	TRBJ1-2	TGTGCCAGCAGCTTAGATCCAGTCTATGGCTACACCTTC	CASSLDPVYGYTF